This T cell receptor (beta chain) was profiled in a study of T cells in Graves' hyperthyroidism and ophthalmopathy. Template material for amplifying TCR beta CDR3 regions consisted of RNA transcripts. An initial round of RT-PCR targeting the TCR CDR3 relied on the HTBI primer set. MiXCR, run by TCRdb on the multiplex PCR reads, gives a single entry per CDR3 protein. The table shows approximately 410,000 distinct CDR3 sequences, with under 15% occurring only once. V gave up 8 bases and J gave up 3 bases; unmatched junction bases: 8. The CDR3 totals 15 residues. This receptor was obtained from a man between 18 and 29 years old with Graves' ophthalmopathy. Sequencing used blood. This rearrangement joins TRBV12-3 or TRBV12-4 to TRBJ2-3; 10 positions match TRBD2. The CDR3 region has the DNA TGTGCCAGCGTGGAGCGGGAGGGACGGACAGATACGCAGTATTTT. Encoded protein: CASVEREGRTDTQYF.